This passage covers 12 T cell receptor beta chains from one sample sequenced in a study of blood T cell repertoires in COVID-19. Repertoires were generated with immunoSEQ multiplex PCR, while TCRdb's copy carries only in-frame clones and drops some. The sample yields 200,000 to 250,000 clones, approximately 80% seen once. The sample comprised PBMCs or T cells enriched from blood (not recorded which). The source is a man in his 60s who had recovered from COVID-19.

This rearrangement joins TRBV3-1 (or the pseudogene TRBV3-2) to TRBJ2-3; TRBD2 agrees at 8 bases. CDR1 LGHDT and CDR2 YNNKEL come from the germline V gene (reference sequence). V shed 6 bases and J 3 bases; nucleotides not matched to a gene: 8. This CDR3 is 15 amino acids long. The CDR3 nucleotides read TGTGCCAGCAGTTGTAGCGGGGTACTAACAGATACGCAGTATTTT. Its translation is CASSCSGVLTDTQYF.

The rearrangement links TRBV6-5 to TRBJ1-1; 8 bases match TRBD1. The V segment lost 7 bases and the J segment 1 base; nucleotides outside the gene matches: 2. The CDR3 has 13 residues. CDR1 MNHEY and CDR2 SVGAGI come from the germline V gene. The CDR3 sequence is CASTGTGNTEAFF. CDR3 coding DNA: TGTGCCAGCACCGGGACAGGGAACACTGAAGCTTTCTTT.

This chain connects TRBV15 to TRBJ2-1; 9 nucleotides match TRBD1. Unmatched junction bases numbered 10, after V lost 6 bases and J lost 7 bases. CDR3 length: 15 residues. Germline values: CDR1 LNHNV, CDR2 YYDKDF (reference sequence). This CDR3 is CATRGSGTGLNEQFF. CDR3 bases: TGTGCCACCAGAGGATCCGGGACAGGGTTAAATGAGCAGTTCTTC. Full variable domain (missing parts from reference TRBV15 and TRBJ2-1): DAMVIQNPRYQVTQFGKPVTLSCSQTLNHNVMYWYQQKSSQAPKLLFHYYDKDFNNEADTPDNFQSRRPNTSFCFLDIRSPGLGDTAMYLCATRGSGTGLNEQFFGPGTRLTVL.

V and J are TRBV5-1 and TRBJ1-1; 8 bases map to TRBD1. The CDR3 spans 12 residues. V lost 4 bases to trimming and J lost 9 bases; unmatched junction nucleotides: 5. Germline-derived CDR1 and CDR2 are SGHRS and YFSETQ. The CDR3: CASSSGQGQAFF. The CDR3 bases are TGCGCCAGCAGCAGCGGACAGGGTCAAGCTTTCTTT. Together with reference TRBV5-1 and TRBJ1-1, the CDR3 gives the full variable domain: KAGVTQTPRYLIKTRGQQVTLSCSPISGHRSVSWYQQTPGQGLQFLFEYFSETQRNKGNFPGRFSGRQFSNSRSEMNVSTLELGDSALYLCASSSGQGQAFFGQGTRLTVV.

The rearrangement uses TRBV5-6 and TRBJ1-2; a weak D match, TRBD1 (5 bases). V lost 0 bases to trimming and J lost 3 bases, with 12 bases between them. The germline V gene has CDR1 SGHDT and CDR2 YYEEEE. The CDR3 runs to 15 residues. Here the CDR3 reads CASSLGQTNYYGYTF. The CDR3 DNA is TGTGCCAGCAGCTTGGGACAGACCAACTACTATGGCTACACCTTC.

This rearrangement joins TRBV2 to TRBJ2-3; 9 bases are shared with TRBD1. V dropped 7 bases and J dropped 3; count of bases not matched to a gene: 11. Looked up from germline, CDR1 is SNHLY and CDR2 is FYNNEI. CDR3 length: 16 residues. CDR3 DNA: TGTGCCAGCACCTCCCTACAGGGGGCGATAACAGATACGCAGTATTTT. Translation gives CASTSLQGAITDTQYF.

J is TRBJ1-2 and V is TRBV18; D call uncertain. Germline V CDR1 and CDR2: KGHSH, LQKENI. V was shortened by 6 bases and J by 1 base, with 9 bases between the two germline ends. The CDR3 is 13 amino acids. In DNA, the CDR3 is TGTGCCAGCTCCCAAGAGAGTAACTATGGCTACACCTTC. Its protein product is CASSQESNYGYTF.

This chain uses TRBV11-3 with TRBJ2-2, with D maybe TRBD1 (6 bases). Germline V gene sequence: CDR1 SGHNT, CDR2 YENEEA. V dropped 5 bases and J dropped 0 bases, with 13 bases sitting between them. This CDR3 spans 16 amino acids. In DNA, the CDR3 is TGTGCCAGCAGCCCGCAGACAGGCGCGAACACCGGGGAGCTGTTTTTT. Translating it yields CASSPQTGANTGELFF.

The chain uses TRBV2 and TRBJ2-1; weak D call: TRBD2 (5 bases). CDR1 SNHLY and CDR2 FYNNEI come from the germline V gene. The germline V and J ends were trimmed by 6 bases and 14 bases, with 17 bases remaining between them. The length of the CDR3 is 12 residues. CDR3 coding DNA: TGTGCCAGCAGGAGAGGACTGGGGAAAAAGTTCTTC. Its protein is CASRRGLGKKFF.

This chain uses TRBV5-6 with TRBJ2-6; 7 bases line up with TRBD2. The CDR3 runs 16 residues. The germline V gene has CDR1 SGHDT and CDR2 YYEEEE. The V gene end was trimmed by 0 bases and the J gene end by 2 bases; junction bases not matched to a gene: 2. The CDR3 protein is CASSLERGAGANVLTF. CDR3 DNA sequence: TGTGCCAGCAGCTTGGAACGGGGGGCTGGGGCCAACGTCCTGACTTTC.

The V and J genes are TRBV6-5 and TRBJ1-5; TRBD1 aligns across 8 bases. V trimming: 6 bases; J trimming: 6 bases; junction bases outside the gene matches: 7. CDR3 length: 14 residues. In germline, CDR1 is MNHEY, CDR2 SVGAGI. The CDR3 DNA sequence: TGTGCCAGCAGGGACAGGGCGGTTAGTCAGCCCCAGCATTTT. This translates into CASRDRAVSQPQHF.

V gene TRBV11-2 combines with J gene TRBJ2-5; 7 nucleotides align to TRBD2. The CDR3 has 15 amino acids. Germline V gene data show CDR1 as SGHAT and CDR2 as FQNNGV. V lost 1 base and J lost 5; bases outside the gene matches: 7. CDR3 nucleotide sequence: TGTGCCAGCAGCTTAGCGGGACTGGGGGGGGAGACCCAGTACTTC. The encoded protein is CASSLAGLGGETQYF. Based on the CDR3 plus reference TRBV11-2 and TRBJ2-5, the full variable domain is EAGVAQSPRYKIIEKRQSVAFWCNPISGHATLYWYQQILGQGPKLLIQFQNNGVVDDSQLPKDRFSAERLKGVDSTLKIQPAKLEDSAVYLCASSLAGLGGETQYFGPGTRLLVL.